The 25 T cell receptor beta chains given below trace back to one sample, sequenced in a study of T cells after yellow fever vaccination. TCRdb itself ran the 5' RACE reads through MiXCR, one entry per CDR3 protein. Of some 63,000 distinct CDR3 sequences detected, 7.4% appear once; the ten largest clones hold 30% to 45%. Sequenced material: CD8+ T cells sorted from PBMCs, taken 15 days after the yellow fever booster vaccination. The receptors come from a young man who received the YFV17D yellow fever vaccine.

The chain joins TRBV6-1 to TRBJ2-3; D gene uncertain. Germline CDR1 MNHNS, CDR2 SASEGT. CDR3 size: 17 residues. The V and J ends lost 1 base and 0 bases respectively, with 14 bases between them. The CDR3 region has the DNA TGTGCCAGCAGTGAAGATATTGGCTTCACTAGCACAGATACGCAGTATTTT. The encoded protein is CASSEDIGFTSTDTQYF.

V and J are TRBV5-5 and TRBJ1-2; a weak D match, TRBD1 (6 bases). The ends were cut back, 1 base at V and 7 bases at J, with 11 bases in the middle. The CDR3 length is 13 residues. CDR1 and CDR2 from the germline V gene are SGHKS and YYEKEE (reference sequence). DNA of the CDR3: TGTGCCAGCAGCTTGATGGGGGCGCTTGGCTACACCTTC. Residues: CASSLMGALGYTF.

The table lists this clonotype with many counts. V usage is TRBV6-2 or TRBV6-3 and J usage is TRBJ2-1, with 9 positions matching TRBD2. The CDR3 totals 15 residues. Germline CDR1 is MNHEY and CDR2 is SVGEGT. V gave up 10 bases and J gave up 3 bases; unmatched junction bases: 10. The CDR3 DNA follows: TGTGCCACCACCCCGGGAGCGGGAGGCTACAATGAGCAGTTCTTC. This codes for CATTPGAGGYNEQFF.

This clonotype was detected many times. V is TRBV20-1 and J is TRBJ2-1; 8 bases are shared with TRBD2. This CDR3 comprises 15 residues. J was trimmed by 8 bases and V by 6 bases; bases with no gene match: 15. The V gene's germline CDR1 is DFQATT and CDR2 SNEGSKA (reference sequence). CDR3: CSATPPGLEIHEQFF. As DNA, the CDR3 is TGCAGTGCCACCCCCCCGGGACTAGAGATCCATGAGCAGTTCTTC.

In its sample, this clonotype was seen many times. CDR3 in DNA: TGTGCCAGCAGCCTCGGGGCCGGGGAGGATAATGAGCAGTTCTTC. As protein: CASSLGAGEDNEQFF. The chain uses TRBV7-9 and TRBJ2-1; tentatively, D is TRBD2 (6 bases). The CDR3 is made up of 15 amino acids. V lost 5 bases and J lost 7, with 18 bases in between. Per the germline V gene, CDR1 is SEHNR and CDR2 is FQNEAQ (reference sequence).

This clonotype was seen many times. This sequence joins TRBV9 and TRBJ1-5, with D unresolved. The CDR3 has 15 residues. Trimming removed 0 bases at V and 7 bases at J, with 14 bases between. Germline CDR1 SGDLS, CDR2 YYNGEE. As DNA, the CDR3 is TGTGCCAGCAGCGTAGGGAACAGTCGTCTGCAGCCCCAGCATTTT. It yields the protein CASSVGNSRLQPQHF.

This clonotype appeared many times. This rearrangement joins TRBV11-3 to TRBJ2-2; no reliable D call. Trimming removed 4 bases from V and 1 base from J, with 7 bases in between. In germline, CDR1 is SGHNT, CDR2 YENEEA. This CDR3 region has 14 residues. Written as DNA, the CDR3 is TGTGCCAGCAGCTATAGACAGAACACCGGGGAGCTGTTTTTT. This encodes CASSYRQNTGELFF.

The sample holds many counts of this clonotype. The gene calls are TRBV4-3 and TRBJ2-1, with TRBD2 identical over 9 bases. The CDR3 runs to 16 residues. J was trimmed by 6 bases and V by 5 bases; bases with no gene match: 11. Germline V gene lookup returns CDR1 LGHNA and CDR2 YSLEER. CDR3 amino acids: CASSWKAGGPGNEQFF. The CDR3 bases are TGCGCCAGCAGCTGGAAGGCGGGAGGGCCCGGCAATGAGCAGTTCTTC.

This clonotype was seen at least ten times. The CDR3 protein is CSVEDGTYEQYF. The CDR3 DNA is TGCAGCGTTGAAGATGGGACCTACGAGCAGTACTTC. V gene TRBV29-1 combines with J gene TRBJ2-7, with unresolved D. This CDR3 spans 12 amino acids. The germline V gene encodes CDR1 SQVTM and CDR2 ANQGSEA. The V and J ends lost 0 bases and 2 bases respectively, with 5 bases between them.

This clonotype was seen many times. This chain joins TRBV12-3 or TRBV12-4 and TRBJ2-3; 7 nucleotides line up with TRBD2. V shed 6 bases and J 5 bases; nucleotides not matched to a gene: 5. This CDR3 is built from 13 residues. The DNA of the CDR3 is TGTGCCAGCAGCTGGACTAGGGTAGATACGCAGTATTTT. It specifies CASSWTRVDTQYF.

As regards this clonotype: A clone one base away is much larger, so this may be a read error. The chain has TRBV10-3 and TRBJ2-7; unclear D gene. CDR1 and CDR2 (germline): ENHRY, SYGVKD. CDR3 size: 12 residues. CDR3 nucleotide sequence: TGTGCCATCAGTGAAGTCGTCTACAAGCAGTACTTC. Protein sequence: CAISEVVYKQYF.

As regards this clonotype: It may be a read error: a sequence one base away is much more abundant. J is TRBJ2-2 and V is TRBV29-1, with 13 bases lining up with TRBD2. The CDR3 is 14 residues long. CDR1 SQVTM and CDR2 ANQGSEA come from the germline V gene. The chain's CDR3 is CSVILAGGTGELVF. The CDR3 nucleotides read TGCAGCGTTATACTAGCGGGAGGGACCGGGGAGCTGGTTTTT.

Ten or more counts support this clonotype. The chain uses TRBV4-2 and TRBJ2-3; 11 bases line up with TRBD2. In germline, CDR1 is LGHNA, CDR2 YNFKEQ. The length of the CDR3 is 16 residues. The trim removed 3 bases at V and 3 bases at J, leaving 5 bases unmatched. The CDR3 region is CASSQERLAGTDTQYF. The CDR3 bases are TGTGCCAGCAGCCAGGAGCGACTAGCGGGGACAGATACGCAGTATTTT.

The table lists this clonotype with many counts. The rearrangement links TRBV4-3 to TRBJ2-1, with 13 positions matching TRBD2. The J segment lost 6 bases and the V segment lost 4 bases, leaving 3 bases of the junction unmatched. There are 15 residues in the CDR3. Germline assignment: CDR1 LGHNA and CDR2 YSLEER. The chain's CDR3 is CASSPGLAGANEQFF. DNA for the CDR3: TGCGCCAGCAGCCCTGGACTAGCGGGAGCCAATGAGCAGTTCTTC.

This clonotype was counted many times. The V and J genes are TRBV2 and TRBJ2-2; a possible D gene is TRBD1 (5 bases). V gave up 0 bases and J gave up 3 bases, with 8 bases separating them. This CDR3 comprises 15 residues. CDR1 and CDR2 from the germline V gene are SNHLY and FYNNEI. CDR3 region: CASSEAPGYTGELFF. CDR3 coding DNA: TGTGCCAGCAGTGAAGCCCCAGGGTACACCGGGGAGCTGTTTTTT.

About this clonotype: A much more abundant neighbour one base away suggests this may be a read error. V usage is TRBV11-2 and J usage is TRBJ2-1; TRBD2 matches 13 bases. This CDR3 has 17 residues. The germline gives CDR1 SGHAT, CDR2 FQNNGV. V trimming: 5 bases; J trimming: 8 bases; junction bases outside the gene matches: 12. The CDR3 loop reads CASSQRTRGLAGDEQFF. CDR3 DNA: TGTGCCAGCAGCCAGAGGACCCGAGGACTAGCGGGAGATGAGCAGTTCTTC.

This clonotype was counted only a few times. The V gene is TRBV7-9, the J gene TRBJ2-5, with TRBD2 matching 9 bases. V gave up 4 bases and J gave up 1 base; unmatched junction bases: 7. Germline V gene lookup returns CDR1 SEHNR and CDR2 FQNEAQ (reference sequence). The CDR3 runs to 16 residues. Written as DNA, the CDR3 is TGTGCCAGCAGCTCGCGCCGACTAGCGGCCCAAGAGACCCAGTACTTC. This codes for CASSSRRLAAQETQYF.

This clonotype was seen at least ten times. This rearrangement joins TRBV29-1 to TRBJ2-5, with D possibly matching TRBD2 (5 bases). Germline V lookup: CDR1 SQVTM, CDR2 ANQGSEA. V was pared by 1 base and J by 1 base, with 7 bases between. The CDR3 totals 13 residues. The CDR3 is CSVEGGSQETQYF. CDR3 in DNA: TGCAGCGTTGAAGGTGGGAGCCAAGAGACCCAGTACTTC.

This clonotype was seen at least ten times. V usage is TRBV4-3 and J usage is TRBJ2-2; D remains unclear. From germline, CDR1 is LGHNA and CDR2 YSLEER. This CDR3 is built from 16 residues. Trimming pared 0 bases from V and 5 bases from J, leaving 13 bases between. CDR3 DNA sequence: TGCGCCAGCAGCCAAGAAGCCCTCCTCGGGACCGGGGAGCTGTTTTTT. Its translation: CASSQEALLGTGELFF.

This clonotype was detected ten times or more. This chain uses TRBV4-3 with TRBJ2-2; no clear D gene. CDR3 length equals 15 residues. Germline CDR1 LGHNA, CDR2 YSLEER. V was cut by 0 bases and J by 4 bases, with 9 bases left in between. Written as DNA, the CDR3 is TGCGCCAGCAGCCAAGATAGCCAGAGCACCGGGGAGCTGTTTTTT. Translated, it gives CASSQDSQSTGELFF.

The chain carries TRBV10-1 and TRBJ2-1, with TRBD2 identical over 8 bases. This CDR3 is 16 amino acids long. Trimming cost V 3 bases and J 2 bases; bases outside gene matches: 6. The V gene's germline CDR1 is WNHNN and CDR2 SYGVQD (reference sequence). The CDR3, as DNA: TGCGCCAGCAGTGATCTTAGCGGGGCTCCCTACAATGAGCAGTTCTTC. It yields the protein CASSDLSGAPYNEQFF.

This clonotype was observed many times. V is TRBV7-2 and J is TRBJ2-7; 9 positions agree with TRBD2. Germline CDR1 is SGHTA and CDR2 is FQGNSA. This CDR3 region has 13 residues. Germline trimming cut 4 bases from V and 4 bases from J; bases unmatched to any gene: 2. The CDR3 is CASSYSGSYEQYF. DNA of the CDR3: TGTGCCAGCAGCTATAGCGGGAGTTACGAGCAGTACTTC.

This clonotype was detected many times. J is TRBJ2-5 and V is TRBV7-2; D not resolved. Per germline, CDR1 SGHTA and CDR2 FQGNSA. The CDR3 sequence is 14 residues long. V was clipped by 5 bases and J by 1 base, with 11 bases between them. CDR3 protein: CASSRTNLQETQYF. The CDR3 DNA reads TGTGCCAGCAGCAGAACTAACCTCCAAGAGACCCAGTACTTC. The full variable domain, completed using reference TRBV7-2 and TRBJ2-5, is GAGVSQSPSNKVTEKGKDVELRCDPISGHTALYWYRQSLGQGLEFLIYFQGNSAPDKSGLPSDRFSAERTGGSVSTLTIQRTQQEDSAVYLCASSRTNLQETQYFGPGTRLLVL.

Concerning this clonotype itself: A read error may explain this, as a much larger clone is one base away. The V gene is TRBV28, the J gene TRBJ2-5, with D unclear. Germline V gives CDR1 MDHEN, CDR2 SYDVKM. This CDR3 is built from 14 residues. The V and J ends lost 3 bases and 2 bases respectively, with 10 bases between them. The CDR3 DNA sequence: TGTGCCAGCAGTTTGATGCGGCTACAAGAGACCCAGTACTTC. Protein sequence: CASSLMRLQETQYF.

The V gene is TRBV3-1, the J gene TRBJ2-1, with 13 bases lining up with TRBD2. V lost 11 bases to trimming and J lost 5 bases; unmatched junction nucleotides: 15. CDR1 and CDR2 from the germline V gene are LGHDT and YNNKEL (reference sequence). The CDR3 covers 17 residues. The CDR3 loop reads CACSQKLAGGINNEQFF. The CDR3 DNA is TGTGCCTGCTCCCAGAAACTAGCGGGAGGGATTAACAATGAGCAGTTCTTC.